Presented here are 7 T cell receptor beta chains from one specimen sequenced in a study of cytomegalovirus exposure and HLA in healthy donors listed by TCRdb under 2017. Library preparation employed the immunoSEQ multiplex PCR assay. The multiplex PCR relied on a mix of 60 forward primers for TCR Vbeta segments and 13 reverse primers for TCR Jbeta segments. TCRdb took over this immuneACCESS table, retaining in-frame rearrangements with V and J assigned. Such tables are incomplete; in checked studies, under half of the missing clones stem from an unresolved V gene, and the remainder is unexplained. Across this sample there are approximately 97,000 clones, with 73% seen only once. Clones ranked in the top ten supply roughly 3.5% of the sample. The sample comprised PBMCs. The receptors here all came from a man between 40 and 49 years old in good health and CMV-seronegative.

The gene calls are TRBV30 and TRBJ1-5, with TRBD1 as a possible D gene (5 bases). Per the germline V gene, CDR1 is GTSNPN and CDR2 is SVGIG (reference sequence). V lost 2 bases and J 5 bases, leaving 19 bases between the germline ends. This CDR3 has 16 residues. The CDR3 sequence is CAWSYQRGGRDQPQHF. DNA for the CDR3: TGTGCCTGGAGTTATCAGCGGGGGGGGAGGGATCAGCCCCAGCATTTT.

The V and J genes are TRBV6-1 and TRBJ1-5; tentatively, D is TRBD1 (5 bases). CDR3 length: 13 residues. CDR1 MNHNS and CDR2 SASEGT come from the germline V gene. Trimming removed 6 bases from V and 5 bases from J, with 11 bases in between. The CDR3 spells CASRDDRYQPQHF. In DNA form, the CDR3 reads TGTGCCAGCAGGGACGACAGATATCAGCCCCAGCATTTT.

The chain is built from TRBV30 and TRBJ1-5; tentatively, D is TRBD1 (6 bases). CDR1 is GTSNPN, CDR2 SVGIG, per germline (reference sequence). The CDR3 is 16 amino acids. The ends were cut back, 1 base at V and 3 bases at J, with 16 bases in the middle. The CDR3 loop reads CAWSDRQATFNQPQHF. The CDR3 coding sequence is TGTGCCTGGAGTGACAGACAGGCTACCTTCAATCAGCCCCAGCATTTT.

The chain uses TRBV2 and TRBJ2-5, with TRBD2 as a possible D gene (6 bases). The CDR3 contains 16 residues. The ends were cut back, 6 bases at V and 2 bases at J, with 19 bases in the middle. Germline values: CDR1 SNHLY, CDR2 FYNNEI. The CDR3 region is CASSGGHGSLQETQYF. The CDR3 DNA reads TGTGCCAGCAGCGGGGGTCACGGGAGCTTACAAGAGACCCAGTACTTC.

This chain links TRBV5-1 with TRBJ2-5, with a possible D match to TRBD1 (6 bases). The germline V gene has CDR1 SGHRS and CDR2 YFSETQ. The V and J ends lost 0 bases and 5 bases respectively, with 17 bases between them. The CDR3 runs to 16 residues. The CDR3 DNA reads TGCGCCAGCAGCTTGGCCTGGCCAGGGGCGGATGAGACCCAGTACTTC. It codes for CASSLAWPGADETQYF.

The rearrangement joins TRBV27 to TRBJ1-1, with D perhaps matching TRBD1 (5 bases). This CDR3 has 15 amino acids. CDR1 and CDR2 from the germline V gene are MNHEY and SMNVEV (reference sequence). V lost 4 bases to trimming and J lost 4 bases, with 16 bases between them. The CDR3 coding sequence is TGTGCCAGCAGTTCGGGACTCCGAGGGAGCACTGAAGCTTTCTTT. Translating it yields CASSSGLRGSTEAFF.

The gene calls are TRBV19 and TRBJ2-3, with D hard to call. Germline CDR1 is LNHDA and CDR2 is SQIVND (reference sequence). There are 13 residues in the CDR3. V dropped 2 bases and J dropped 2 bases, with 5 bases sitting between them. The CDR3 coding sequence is TGTGCCAGTAGTATATCTTACACAGATACGCAGTATTTT. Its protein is CASSISYTDTQYF. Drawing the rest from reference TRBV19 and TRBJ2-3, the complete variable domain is DGGITQSPKYLFRKEGQNVTLSCEQNLNHDAMYWYRQDPGQGLRLIYYSQIVNDFQKGDIAEGYSVSREKKESFPLTVTSAQKNPTAFYLCASSISYTDTQYFGPGTRLTVL.